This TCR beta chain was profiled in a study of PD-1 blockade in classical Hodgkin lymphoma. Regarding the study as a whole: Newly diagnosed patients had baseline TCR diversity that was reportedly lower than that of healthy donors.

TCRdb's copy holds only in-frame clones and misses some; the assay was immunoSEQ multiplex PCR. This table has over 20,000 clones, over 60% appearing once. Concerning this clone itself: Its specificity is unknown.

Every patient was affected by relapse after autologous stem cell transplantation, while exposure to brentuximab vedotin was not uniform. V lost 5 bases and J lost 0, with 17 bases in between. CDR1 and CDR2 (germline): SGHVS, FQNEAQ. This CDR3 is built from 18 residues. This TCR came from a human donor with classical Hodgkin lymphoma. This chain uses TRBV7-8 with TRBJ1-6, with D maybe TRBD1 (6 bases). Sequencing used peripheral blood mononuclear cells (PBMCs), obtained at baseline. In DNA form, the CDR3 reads TGTGCCAGCAGCCGAAGACAGGCTCCGAGCTCCTATAATTCACCCCTCCACTTT. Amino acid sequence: CASSRRQAPSSYNSPLHF.